The entry that follows covers one TCR beta chain sequence. Its antigen is unknown. The entry originates in a study of cytomegalovirus exposure and HLA in healthy donors. 60 Vbeta and 13 Jbeta primers were used in PCR. The repertoire was sequenced with immunoSEQ multiplex PCR; TCRdb's copy has only in-frame clones and lacks some. The profile shows 150,000 to 200,000 clones, 70% to 80% of them singletons. Study-wide points: Presence/absence analyses assumed roughly uniform sequencing depth across donors, which may not hold.

Germline trimming cut 2 bases from V and 9 bases from J; bases unmatched to any gene: 9. Germline V gives CDR1 SGHVS, CDR2 FNYEAQ. This CDR3 has 15 residues. This sequence originates from a woman aged 30 to 39 in good health and CMV-seropositive. Sample: PBMCs. The chain is built from TRBV7-6 and TRBJ1-5, with 8 bases matching TRBD1. DNA for the CDR3: TGTGCCAGCAGCTTAAACACAGGGGGAGGTAGGCCCCAGCATTTT. Protein: CASSLNTGGGRPQHF. The whole variable domain, filled in from reference TRBV7-6 and TRBJ1-5, reads GAGVSQSPRYKVTKRGQDVALRCDPISGHVSLYWYRQALGQGPEFLTYFNYEAQQDKSGLPNDRFSAERPEGSISTLTIQRTEQRDSAMYRCASSLNTGGGRPQHFGDGTRLSIL.